Listed here are 15 T cell receptor beta chains from one sample, sequenced in a study of cytomegalovirus exposure and HLA in healthy donors (dated by TCRdb to about 2017). Libraries were constructed by the immunoSEQ multiplex PCR assay. For the multiplex PCR, a mixture combining 60 forward primers for TCR Vbeta segments and 13 reverse primers for TCR Jbeta segments was used. This is the immuneACCESS table as TCRdb keeps it, with only in-frame sequences that have V and J called. A part of the clones is gone; compared with another copy, unresolved V genes explain less than half, and the rest is unexplained. This sample has about 110,000 clones in its table, and 70% to 85% of those were observed once. The ten top clones hold 5% to 8% of the sample. Source material: PBMCs. The origin of the receptors is a young man in good health and CMV-seropositive.

The rearrangement links TRBV23-1 to TRBJ1-2; no definite D call. TRBV23-1 is treated as an ORF (open reading frame) with a function not yet certain. The CDR3 contains 13 residues. Trimming stripped 4 bases from V and 3 bases from J, with 9 bases between. The CDR3 protein is CASSPEQYYGYTF. In DNA, the CDR3 is TGCGCCAGCAGTCCTGAACAGTACTATGGCTACACCTTC.

This clone was recorded a few times. The chain carries TRBV5-8 and TRBJ2-7, with D perhaps TRBD1 (5 bases). This CDR3 has 11 residues. V was cut by 1 base and J by 12 bases, with 11 bases left in between. Germline V gene lookup returns CDR1 SGHTS and CDR2 YDEGEE. The CDR3 sequence: CASSLFRVGYF. In nucleotides, the CDR3 is TGTGCCAGCAGCTTGTTCAGGGTTGGGTACTTC.

The genes are TRBV18 and TRBJ2-1, with TRBD2 matching 13 bases. This CDR3 has 16 amino acids. The germline gives CDR1 KGHSH, CDR2 LQKENI. V was clipped by 3 bases and J by 2 bases; unmatched bases: 1. The CDR3 here is CASSPGLAGAYNEQFF. CDR3 sequence (DNA): TGTGCCAGCTCACCCGGACTAGCGGGGGCCTACAATGAGCAGTTCTTC.

The rearrangement links TRBV14 to TRBJ1-2, with no clear D. Germline assignment: CDR1 SGHDN and CDR2 FVKESK. Trimming removed 4 bases at V and 1 base at J, with 16 bases between. The CDR3 runs 16 residues. CDR3 loop: CASSPVEGPINYGYTF. As DNA, the CDR3 is TGTGCCAGCAGCCCCGTAGAGGGCCCGATTAACTATGGCTACACCTTC.

The chain carries TRBV2 and TRBJ2-2, with 7 nucleotides matching TRBD2. V dropped 7 bases and J dropped 1; count of bases not matched to a gene: 0. The CDR3 sequence is 13 residues long. The germline V gene has CDR1 SNHLY and CDR2 FYNNEI. CDR3 sequence reads: CASIAGNTGELFF. CDR3 bases: TGTGCCAGCATAGCGGGGAACACCGGGGAGCTGTTTTTT.

The rearrangement links TRBV5-1 to TRBJ2-1, with no clear D. Trimming left V 4 bases short and J 5 bases short, with 13 bases between. CDR1 SGHRS and CDR2 YFSETQ come from the germline V gene. The CDR3 sequence is 14 residues long. The CDR3 loop is CASSPDSDHNEQFF. The CDR3 nucleotides read TGCGCCAGCAGCCCCGACTCGGATCACAATGAGCAGTTCTTC.

The CDR3 region has the DNA TGTGCCAGTAGTATAAGGTTTTTCGGTGGGACAGGGAATTCACCCCTCCACTTT. Its protein is CASSIRFFGGTGNSPLHF. The J gene is TRBJ1-6, the V gene TRBV19; 9 bases are shared with TRBD1. With 2 bases clipped from V and 7 bases from J, the junction kept 12 bases outside the gene matches. The CDR3 totals 18 residues. Germline lookup yields CDR1 LNHDA and CDR2 SQIVND (reference sequence).

On this clone: A junction end diverges from the germline sequence, so it may reflect a read error. The chain uses TRBV6-6 and TRBJ2-5, with no clear D. The V gene's germline CDR1 is MNHNY and CDR2 SVGAGI (reference sequence). The CDR3 totals 16 residues. The CDR3 here is CASRTTVDPHQGTQYF. DNA for the CDR3: TGTGCCAGCAGAACCACAGTAGACCCACACCAAGGGACCCAGTACTTC.

The rearrangement links TRBV13 to TRBJ2-1; D is possibly TRBD1 (7 bases). The CDR3 spans 16 residues. The V gene lost 4 bases and the J gene lost 2 bases, with 15 bases spanning the gap. Germline loops: CDR1 PRHDT, CDR2 FYEKMQ (reference sequence). This CDR3 is CASSSPGGYTYNEQFF. CDR3 DNA: TGTGCCAGCAGCTCTCCAGGGGGGTATACCTACAATGAGCAGTTCTTC.

The J gene is TRBJ2-7, the V gene TRBV25-1; D is ambiguous. V lost 3 bases, J lost 2 bases, and 5 bases lay in between. The CDR3 has 12 amino acids. The V gene's germline CDR1 is MGHDK and CDR2 SYGVNS. CDR3 sequence: CASSDPTYEQYF. DNA of the CDR3: TGTGCCAGCAGTGACCCAACCTACGAGCAGTACTTC.

The CDR3 region has the DNA TGTGCCAGCAGTGATCGAACCGGGACAGGGGTGGATACGCAGTATTTT. Translating it yields CASSDRTGTGVDTQYF. The genes are TRBV6-1 and TRBJ2-3, with TRBD1 matching over 10 bases. V dropped 3 bases and J dropped 6; count of bases not matched to a gene: 9. The CDR3 totals 16 residues. The germline CDR1 and CDR2 sequences are MNHNS and SASEGT.

V gene TRBV6-1 combines with J gene TRBJ2-5, with 7 bases aligning to TRBD1. The CDR3 length is 14 residues. V shed 4 bases and J 2 bases; nucleotides not matched to a gene: 4. Looked up from germline, CDR1 is MNHNS and CDR2 is SASEGT. The CDR3, as DNA: TGTGCCAGCAGTGGGGGACAGTTTCAAGAGACCCAGTACTTC. Protein: CASSGGQFQETQYF.

This clone appeared a single time. The chain links TRBV19 to TRBJ2-6; D might be TRBD2 (5 bases). Trimming removed 1 base from V and 2 bases from J, with 9 bases in between. Germline loops: CDR1 LNHDA, CDR2 SQIVND (reference sequence). CDR3 length equals 16 residues. Here the CDR3 reads CASSIGSGAGANVLTF. CDR3 nucleotides: TGTGCCAGTAGTATAGGGTCCGGGGCTGGGGCCAACGTCCTGACTTTC.

This clone has only a few counts. The gene calls are TRBV2 and TRBJ1-2, with D maybe TRBD1 (5 bases). CDR1 is SNHLY and CDR2 is FYNNEI in the germline V gene. This CDR3 contains 15 residues. V lost 4 bases to trimming and J lost 4 bases, with 16 bases between them. This CDR3 is CASSVDGQTIYGYTF. The CDR3 nucleotides are TGTGCCAGCAGTGTAGACGGACAAACCATCTATGGCTACACCTTC. The whole variable domain, filled in from reference TRBV2 and TRBJ1-2, reads EPEVTQTPSHQVTQMGQEVILRCVPISNHLYFYWYRQILGQKVEFLVSFYNNEISEKSEIFDDQFSVERPDGSNFTLKIRSTKLEDSAMYFCASSVDGQTIYGYTFGSGTRLTVV.

This clone was picked up a small number of times. This chain joins TRBV10-2 and TRBJ2-7, with D perhaps TRBD1 (6 bases). The CDR3 totals 12 residues. The germline V gene encodes CDR1 WSHSY and CDR2 SAAADI. Trimming pared 3 bases from V and 4 bases from J, leaving 7 bases between. CDR3 residues: CASSDRGYEQYF. In DNA form, the CDR3 reads TGCGCCAGCAGTGACAGGGGATACGAGCAGTACTTC.